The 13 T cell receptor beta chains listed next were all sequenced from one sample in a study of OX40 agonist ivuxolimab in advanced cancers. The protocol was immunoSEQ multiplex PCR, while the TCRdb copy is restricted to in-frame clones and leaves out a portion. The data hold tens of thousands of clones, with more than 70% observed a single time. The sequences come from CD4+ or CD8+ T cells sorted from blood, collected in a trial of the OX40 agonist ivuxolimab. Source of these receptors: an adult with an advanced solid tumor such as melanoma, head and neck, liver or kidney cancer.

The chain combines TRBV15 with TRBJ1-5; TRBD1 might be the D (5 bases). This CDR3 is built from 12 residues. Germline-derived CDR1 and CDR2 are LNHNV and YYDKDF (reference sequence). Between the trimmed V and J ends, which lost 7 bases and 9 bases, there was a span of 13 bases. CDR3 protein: CATNQGIGPQHF. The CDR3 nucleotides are TGTGCCACCAACCAGGGCATTGGGCCCCAGCATTTT.

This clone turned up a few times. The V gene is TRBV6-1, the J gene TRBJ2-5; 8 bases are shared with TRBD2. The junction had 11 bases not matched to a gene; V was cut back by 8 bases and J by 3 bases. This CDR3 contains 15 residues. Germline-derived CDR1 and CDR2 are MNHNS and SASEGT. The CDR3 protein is CASRGAGGAKETQYF. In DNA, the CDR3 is TGTGCCAGCCGGGGGGCGGGGGGCGCGAAAGAGACCCAGTACTTC.

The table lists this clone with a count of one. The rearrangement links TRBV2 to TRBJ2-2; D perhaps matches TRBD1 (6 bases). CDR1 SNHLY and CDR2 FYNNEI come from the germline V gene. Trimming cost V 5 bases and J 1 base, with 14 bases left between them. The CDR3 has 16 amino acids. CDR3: CASSKEGQKNTGELFF. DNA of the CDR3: TGTGCCAGCAGTAAGGAAGGACAGAAGAACACCGGGGAGCTGTTTTTT.

This CDR3 is CASSLWTGGALNEQFF. CDR3 coding DNA: TGTGCCAGCAGCTTATGGACAGGGGGCGCACTAAATGAGCAGTTCTTC. The J gene is TRBJ2-1, the V gene TRBV7-2; TRBD1 matches 11 bases. Germline V gene lookup returns CDR1 SGHTA and CDR2 FQGNSA. J was trimmed by 7 bases and V by 2 bases; bases with no gene match: 7. The CDR3 extends over 16 amino acids.

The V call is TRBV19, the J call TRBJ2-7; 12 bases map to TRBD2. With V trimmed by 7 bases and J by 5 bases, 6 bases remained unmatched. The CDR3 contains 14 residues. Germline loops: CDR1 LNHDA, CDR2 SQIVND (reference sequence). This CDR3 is CASTSSGGAHEQYF. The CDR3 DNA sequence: TGTGCCAGTACCTCTAGCGGGGGGGCCCACGAGCAGTACTTC.

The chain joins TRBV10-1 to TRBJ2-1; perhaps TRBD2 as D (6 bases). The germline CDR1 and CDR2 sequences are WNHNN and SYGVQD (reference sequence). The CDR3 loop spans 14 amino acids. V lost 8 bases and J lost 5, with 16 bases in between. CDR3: CASGGTEGHNEQFF. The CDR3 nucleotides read TGCGCCAGCGGCGGGACCGAGGGGCACAATGAGCAGTTCTTC.

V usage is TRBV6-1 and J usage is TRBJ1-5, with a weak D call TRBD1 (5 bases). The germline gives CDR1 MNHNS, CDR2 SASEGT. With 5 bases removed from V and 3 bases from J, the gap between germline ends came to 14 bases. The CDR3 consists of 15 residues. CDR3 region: CASSSQGQLNQPQHF. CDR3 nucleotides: TGTGCCAGCAGTTCCCAGGGCCAGCTCAATCAGCCCCAGCATTTT.

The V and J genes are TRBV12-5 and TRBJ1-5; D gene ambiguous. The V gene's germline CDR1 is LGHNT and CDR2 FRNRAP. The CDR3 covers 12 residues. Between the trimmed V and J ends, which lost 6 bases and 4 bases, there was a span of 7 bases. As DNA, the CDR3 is TGTGCTAGTGGGCCGGAGAATCAGCCCCAGCATTTT. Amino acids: CASGPENQPQHF.

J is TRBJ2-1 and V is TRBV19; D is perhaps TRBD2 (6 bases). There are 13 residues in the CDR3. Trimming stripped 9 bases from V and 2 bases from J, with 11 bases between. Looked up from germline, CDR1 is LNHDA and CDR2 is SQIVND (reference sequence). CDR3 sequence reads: CASRDSPYNEQFF. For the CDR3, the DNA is TGTGCCAGCCGGGACTCACCCTACAATGAGCAGTTCTTC.

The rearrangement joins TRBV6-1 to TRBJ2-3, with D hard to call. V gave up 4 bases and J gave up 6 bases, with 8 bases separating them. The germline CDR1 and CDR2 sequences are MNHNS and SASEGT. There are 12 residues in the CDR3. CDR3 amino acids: CASSGPADTQYF. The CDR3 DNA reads TGTGCCAGCAGTGGACCGGCGGATACGCAGTATTTT.

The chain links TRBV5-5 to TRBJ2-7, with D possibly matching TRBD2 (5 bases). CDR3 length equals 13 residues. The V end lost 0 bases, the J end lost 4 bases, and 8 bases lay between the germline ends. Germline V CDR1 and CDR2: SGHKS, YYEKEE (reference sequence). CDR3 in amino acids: CASSLGGNYEQYF. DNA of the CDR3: TGTGCCAGCAGCTTGGGAGGGAATTACGAGCAGTACTTC. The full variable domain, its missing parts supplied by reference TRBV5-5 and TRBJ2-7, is DAGVTQSPTHLIKTRGQQVTLRCSPISGHKSVSWYQQVLGQGPQFIFQYYEKEERGRGNFPDRFSARQFPNYSSELNVNALLLGDSALYLCASSLGGNYEQYFGPGTRLTVT.

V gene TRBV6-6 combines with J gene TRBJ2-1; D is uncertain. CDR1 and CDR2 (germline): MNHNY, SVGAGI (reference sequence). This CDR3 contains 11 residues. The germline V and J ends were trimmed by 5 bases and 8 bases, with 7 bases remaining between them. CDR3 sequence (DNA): TGTGCCAGCAGTAGTAAAGATGAGCAGTTCTTC. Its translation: CASSSKDEQFF.

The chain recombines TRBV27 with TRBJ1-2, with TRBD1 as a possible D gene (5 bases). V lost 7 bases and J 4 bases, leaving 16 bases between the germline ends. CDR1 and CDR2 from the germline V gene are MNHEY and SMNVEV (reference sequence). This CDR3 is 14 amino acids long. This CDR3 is CASNLNGATYGYTF. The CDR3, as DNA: TGTGCCAGCAACCTTAATGGGGCGACCTATGGCTACACCTTC.